Below are 27 T cell receptor beta chains sequenced from a single sample in a study of response to subunit inactivated influenza vaccine. TCRdb reanalysed the RT-PCR reads using MiXCR and keeps one entry per CDR3 protein. This sample has 800,000 to 1,000,000 distinct CDR3 sequences; about 20% occur once, and the top ten carry roughly a tenth. Here the sequenced sample was PBMCs from blood, taken roughly 5 days after vaccination. These receptor sequences come from a man in his forties or fifties who received an inactivated influenza vaccine.

The rearrangement joins TRBV20-1 to TRBJ2-7; D call uncertain. The CDR3 consists of 13 residues. Trimming took 1 base from V and 3 from J, leaving 10 bases between them. Germline CDR1 DFQATT, CDR2 SNEGSKA (reference sequence). CDR3 sequence reads: CSARGVQLYEQYF. The CDR3 DNA is TGCAGTGCTAGAGGGGTACAACTCTACGAGCAGTACTTC.

This rearrangement joins TRBV20-1 to TRBJ1-1; D not certain. This CDR3 comprises 14 residues. V was trimmed by 3 bases and J by 3 bases, leaving 14 bases between them. CDR1 and CDR2 (germline): DFQATT, SNEGSKA (reference sequence). CDR3 sequence (DNA): TGCAGTGCTAGTCCTTTTTCTGCATACACTGAAGCTTTCTTT. Encoded protein: CSASPFSAYTEAFF.

The chain has TRBV3-1 and TRBJ2-7; perhaps TRBD2 as D (7 bases). This CDR3 spans 18 amino acids. CDR1 is LGHDT and CDR2 is YNNKEL in the germline V gene (reference sequence). V shed 0 bases and J shed 0 bases, with 18 bases lying between them. Written as DNA, the CDR3 is TGTGCCAGCAGCCAAGATCTTACGGACGGGGGGCTCTCCTACGAGCAGTACTTC. Translating gives CASSQDLTDGGLSYEQYF.

This sequence joins TRBV12-3 or TRBV12-4 and TRBJ1-4; D is uncertain. Trimming removed 5 bases from V and 11 bases from J, with 12 bases in between. There are 12 residues in the CDR3. CDR3 sequence: CASSLRPHKLFF. The CDR3 DNA reads TGTGCCAGCAGTCTGAGACCTCATAAACTGTTTTTT.

This clonotype appeared a few times. V and J are TRBV6-1 and TRBJ1-1; 7 nucleotides agree with TRBD1. The CDR3 contains 14 residues. Germline V gene data show CDR1 as MNHNS and CDR2 as SASEGT. J was trimmed by 4 bases and V by 4 bases; bases with no gene match: 6. The CDR3 DNA is TGTGCCAGCAGTGTGCAGGGGGGGGGCACTGAAGCTTTCTTT. It specifies CASSVQGGGTEAFF.

This clonotype was detected only a few times. The V call is TRBV24-1, the J call TRBJ2-1, with 9 bases identical to TRBD1. The germline V gene encodes CDR1 KGHDR and CDR2 SFDVKD. J gave up 2 bases and V 4 bases, and 2 bases lay outside the gene matches. The CDR3 has 15 amino acids. CDR3 in DNA: TGTGCCACCAGTGACGGGACAGGGCCCTACAATGAGCAGTTCTTC. This translates into CATSDGTGPYNEQFF.

This clonotype was found a few times. The rearrangement links TRBV12-3 or TRBV12-4 to TRBJ1-1, with 8 bases lining up with TRBD1. CDR3 length: 14 amino acids. Trimming cost V 2 bases and J 7 bases; bases outside gene matches: 6. The CDR3: CASSLSQGASEAFF. The DNA for the CDR3 is TGTGCCAGCAGTTTAAGCCAGGGGGCTAGTGAAGCTTTCTTT.

The chain recombines TRBV7-9 with TRBJ1-4; no clear D. Germline CDR1 and CDR2: SEHNR and FQNEAQ (reference sequence). V lost 0 bases and J lost 0, with 11 bases in between. CDR3 length: 17 residues. CDR3 protein: CASSLAPIRSTNEKLFF. As DNA, the CDR3 is TGTGCCAGCAGCTTAGCTCCGATAAGGTCAACTAATGAAAAACTGTTTTTT.

This clonotype was picked up many times. This chain connects TRBV20-1 to TRBJ2-1, with D uncertain. Germline-derived CDR1 and CDR2 are DFQATT and SNEGSKA (reference sequence). The V gene lost 7 bases and the J gene lost 5 bases, with 15 bases spanning the gap. This CDR3 has 13 amino acids. CDR3 residues: CSGHDSKNNEQFF. CDR3 nucleotide sequence: TGCAGTGGCCACGATAGCAAGAACAATGAGCAGTTCTTC.

This clonotype has a handful of counts. This chain joins TRBV11-1 and TRBJ2-1; a weak D match, TRBD2 (5 bases). V was trimmed by 4 bases and J by 6 bases, leaving 25 bases between them. CDR1 is SGHAT, CDR2 FQDESV, per germline (reference sequence). CDR3 length: 18 residues. The CDR3 DNA is TGTGCCAGCAGCTCATTCGGACTCGTCCGGGGAGAGGGCAATGAGCAGTTCTTC. This encodes CASSSFGLVRGEGNEQFF.

The chain carries TRBV7-8 and TRBJ1-5; 8 bases fit TRBD1. J lost 0 bases, V lost 6 bases, and 13 bases had no gene match. Germline V CDR1 and CDR2: SGHVS, FQNEAQ. The CDR3 consists of 18 residues. The CDR3 region has the DNA TGTGCCAGCAGTCAACGTCCGGGACAGGCCCATAGCAATCAGCCCCAGCATTTT. Its protein is CASSQRPGQAHSNQPQHF.

This clonotype was observed a few times. This CDR3 is CASSLRTASGNIQYF. DNA for the CDR3: TGCGCCAGCAGCCTACGGACTGCCTCCGGAAACATTCAGTACTTC. The J gene is TRBJ2-4, the V gene TRBV5-1; D is perhaps TRBD2 (5 bases). The V end lost 4 bases, the J end lost 6 bases, and 17 bases lay between the germline ends. The CDR3 is 15 amino acids. The germline gives CDR1 SGHRS, CDR2 YFSETQ.

The chain carries TRBV11-2 and TRBJ2-1; 13 nucleotides match TRBD2. There are 17 residues in the CDR3. The germline gives CDR1 SGHAT, CDR2 FQNNGV. V lost 1 base and J lost 6; bases outside the gene matches: 6. The CDR3 loop is CASSLATLAGGPNEQFF. CDR3 nucleotides: TGTGCCAGCAGCTTAGCCACACTAGCGGGGGGGCCCAATGAGCAGTTCTTC.

The gene calls are TRBV29-1 and TRBJ2-1; possible D gene TRBD2, 6 bases. The germline CDR1 and CDR2 sequences are SQVTM and ANQGSEA. V dropped 8 bases and J dropped 7 bases, with 12 bases sitting between them. This CDR3 region has 11 residues. Here the CDR3 reads CSPPTRNEQFF. The CDR3 coding sequence is TGCAGCCCCCCGACTAGGAATGAGCAGTTCTTC.

At least ten counts were recorded for this clonotype. The chain employs TRBV7-9 and TRBJ2-7; the D is unclear. The CDR3 totals 9 residues. Trimming stripped 8 bases from V and 4 bases from J, with 3 bases between. CDR1 SEHNR and CDR2 FQNEAQ come from the germline V gene (reference sequence). DNA for the CDR3: TGTGCCAGCGGGTACGAGCAGTACTTC. Translating gives CASGYEQYF.

This sequence joins TRBV3-1 and TRBJ2-3, with 9 positions matching TRBD2. CDR3 length equals 17 residues. V shed 7 bases, J shed 6 bases, and the junction held 17 bases outside the gene matches. Germline CDR1 and CDR2: LGHDT and YNNKEL (reference sequence). The CDR3 bases are TGTGCCAGCAACCAGGCGGCTAGCGGGACGCGGGCCGATACGCAGTATTTT. Its translation is CASNQAASGTRADTQYF.

The sample holds many counts of this clonotype. The rearrangement uses TRBV29-1 and TRBJ2-3; a weak D match, TRBD1 (5 bases). V dropped 4 bases and J dropped 5 bases, with 10 bases sitting between them. The CDR3 has 12 residues. In germline, CDR1 is SQVTM, CDR2 ANQGSEA. CDR3 sequence: CSVVAGLDTQYF. CDR3 nucleotide sequence: TGCAGCGTTGTGGCAGGGTTAGATACGCAGTATTTT.

At least ten counts were recorded for this clonotype. The genes are TRBV11-3 and TRBJ2-5, with 10 bases fitting TRBD2. Germline CDR1 and CDR2: SGHNT and YENEEA. V was clipped by 4 bases and J by 4 bases; unmatched bases: 6. The length of the CDR3 is 15 residues. The CDR3 sequence is CASSSSSGGGETQYF. For the CDR3, the DNA is TGTGCCAGCAGCTCATCTAGCGGGGGTGGAGAGACCCAGTACTTC. The full variable domain, rest sourced from reference TRBV11-3 and TRBJ2-5, is EAGVVQSPRYKIIEKKQPVAFWCNPISGHNTLYWYLQNLGQGPELLIRYENEEAVDDSQLPKDRFSAERLKGVDSTLKIQPAELGDSAVYLCASSSSSGGGETQYFGPGTRLLVL.

The rearrangement links TRBV10-3 to TRBJ2-7; D is undetermined. Trimming left V 2 bases short and J 5 bases short, with 10 bases between. The CDR3 loop spans 13 amino acids. The germline gives CDR1 ENHRY, CDR2 SYGVKD. CDR3 DNA: TGTGCCATCAGTGAGAGCAGGCTGGACGAGCAGTACTTC. Its protein is CAISESRLDEQYF.

This clonotype was seen ten or more times. J is TRBJ1-5 and V is TRBV5-1, with D tentatively TRBD1 (5 bases). This CDR3 comprises 14 residues. V dropped 4 bases and J dropped 6 bases, with 14 bases sitting between them. Germline V CDR1 and CDR2: SGHRS, YFSETQ. The CDR3 bases are TGCGCCAGCAGCCCGGACGGGGGGGGTCAGCCCCAGCATTTT. Encoded protein: CASSPDGGGQPQHF.

This clonotype was observed a few times. The gene calls are TRBV15 and TRBJ2-1; the match to TRBD2 covers 12 bases. The germline gives CDR1 LNHNV, CDR2 YYDKDF (reference sequence). This CDR3 contains 15 residues. With 3 bases clipped from V and 4 bases from J, the junction kept 1 base outside the gene matches. The CDR3, as DNA: TGTGCCACCAGCAGCACTAGCGGGGGGTACAATGAGCAGTTCTTC. It codes for CATSSTSGGYNEQFF.

Only a few counts were recorded for this clonotype. V gene TRBV20-1 combines with J gene TRBJ1-2; 10 nucleotides align to TRBD1. The germline CDR1 and CDR2 sequences are DFQATT and SNEGSKA (reference sequence). CDR3 length: 14 amino acids. V lost 3 bases, J lost 8 bases, and 9 bases stayed unmatched. DNA for the CDR3: TGCAGTGCTAGCTTAGGACAGGGGGAGACAGGCTACACCTTC. This codes for CSASLGQGETGYTF.

This clonotype showed up just a few times. CDR3 sequence: CASRWRGEPYEQYF. CDR3 in DNA: TGTGCCAGCAGGTGGAGGGGGGAGCCCTACGAGCAGTACTTC. This chain connects TRBV28 to TRBJ2-7; D assignment may be TRBD1 or TRBD2 (6 bases each). CDR3 length: 14 amino acids. Germline V CDR1 and CDR2: MDHEN, SYDVKM. With 6 bases removed from V and 2 bases from J, the gap between germline ends came to 14 bases.

The table lists this clonotype with a few counts. This rearrangement joins TRBV5-6 to TRBJ2-5, with 12 positions matching TRBD2. This CDR3 has 16 amino acids. V lost 4 bases and J lost 5; bases outside the gene matches: 9. CDR1 is SGHDT and CDR2 is YYEEEE in the germline V gene. As DNA, the CDR3 is TGTGCCAGCAGCCACCGACTAGCGGGAGATATGGAGACCCAGTACTTC. This codes for CASSHRLAGDMETQYF.

The chain recombines TRBV18 with TRBJ2-2; no definite D call. The CDR3 loop spans 15 amino acids. In germline, CDR1 is KGHSH, CDR2 LQKENI. Trimming cost V 2 bases and J 4 bases, with 11 bases left between them. The CDR3 nucleotides read TGTGCCAGCTCACCAGTAACACGGGTCACCGGGGAGCTGTTTTTT. This translates into CASSPVTRVTGELFF.

This clonotype was detected only once. The V gene is TRBV28, the J gene TRBJ2-7; no clear D. The CDR3 runs to 12 residues. The germline V gene has CDR1 MDHEN and CDR2 SYDVKM. V was cut by 6 bases and J by 7 bases, with 13 bases left in between. Here the CDR3 reads CASSPPGLEQYF. The CDR3 bases are TGTGCCAGCAGCCCCCCCGGTTTAGAGCAGTACTTC.

The table lists this clonotype with many counts. The rearrangement uses TRBV12-3 or TRBV12-4 and TRBJ2-1, with 7 positions matching TRBD1. This CDR3 has 14 residues. J gave up 2 bases and V 6 bases, and 4 bases lay outside the gene matches. As DNA, the CDR3 is TGTGCCAGCAGCAGACAGGGCGCCTACAATGAGCAGTTCTTC. As protein: CASSRQGAYNEQFF.